The rows below give T cell receptor beta chains drawn from one sample of a study of tumor-infiltrating lymphocytes in primary liver carcinoma. TCRdb reanalysed the multiplex PCR reads using MiXCR and keeps one entry per CDR3 protein. The repertoire holds 180,000 or so distinct CDR3 sequences, with around 60% as singletons. Input material: peripheral blood. These receptors all stem from a middle-aged man with primary liver carcinoma and hepatitis B virus infection. Each CDR3 is given with its conserved first and last residue. The D gene is left open where the match is weak. Rows may omit the clone size; those that give it use once, few, many or a size class.

D gene	V gene	clone size	J gene	CDR3 DNA	CDR3 protein
NA	TRBV5-8	NA	TRBJ2-1	TGTGCCAGCAGCTTGGAGGGATCCCTGGGGGATGAGCACTTCTTC	CASSLEGSLGDEHFF
NA	TRBV11-2	many	TRBJ2-5	TGTGCCAGCAGCTTAAGCTTGGGGGCGGAGACCCAGTACTTC	CASSLSLGAETQYF
NA	TRBV11-2	NA	TRBJ2-2	TGTGCCAGCAGCTTTATCGGTTCGAAGACCGGGGGGCTGTTTTTT	CASSFIGSKTGGLFF
NA	TRBV29-1	NA	TRBJ2-1	TGCGGCGTTGAAAGTACGACTTACAATGAGCAGTTCTTC	CGVESTTYNEQFF
NA	TRBV5-1	NA	TRBJ1-1	TGCGCCAGCAGCTTGGAAATACTGGGGACTGAAGCTTTCTTT	CASSLEILGTEAFF
NA	TRBV11-2	many	TRBJ2-7	TGTGCCAGCAGCCCTTCCTTTGAGGAGCAGTACTTC	CASSPSFEEQYF
NA	TRBV5-1	NA	TRBJ2-6	TGCACCAGCAGCTTGGCTCCCCAGGGCTCTGGGGCCAACGTCTTGACTTTC	CTSSLAPQGSGANVLTF
NA	TRBV11-2	many	TRBJ2-1	TGTGCCAGCAGCCTCCTTTTTGGCAATGAGCAGTTCTTC	CASSLLFGNEQFF
TRBD2	TRBV4-1	NA	TRBJ2-1	TGCGCCTGCAGCCCGAGGGGGATAGCGGGAGACTCCTACAATGAGCAGTTCTTC	CACSPRGIAGDSYNEQFF
TRBD1	TRBV11-1	many	TRBJ1-1	TGTGCCAGCAGTCCACAGGGGGCAAAAAGGAACACTGAAGCTTTCTTT	CASSPQGAKRNTEAFF
TRBD2	TRBV14	NA	TRBJ2-1	TGTGCCAGCAGCCTCTTGACTAGCGGAACCTACAATGAGCAGTTCTTC	CASSLLTSGTYNEQFF
NA	TRBV28	NA	TRBJ2-2	TGTGCCAGCAGTTCTTCCGGGTGGACAGTGGAGGGGGGCACCGGGGAGCTGTTTTTT	CASSSSGWTVEGGTGELFF
TRBD1	TRBV6-1	NA	TRBJ2-3	TGTGCCAGCAGGAACCGGGACAGGGGTACCACAGATACGCAGTATTTT	CASRNRDRGTTDTQYF
TRBD2	TRBV28	NA	TRBJ2-3	TGTGCCAGCAACGAGGGGACTAGAACAGATACGCAGTATTTT	CASNEGTRTDTQYF
NA	TRBV11-2	NA	TRBJ2-1	TGTGCCAGCAGAAGTGGGGGGACGAAATATGAGCAGTTCTTC	CASRSGGTKYEQFF
TRBD1	TRBV6-5	NA	TRBJ1-5	TGTGCCAGCAGTTACGACAGGGGAGGAAATCAGCCCCAGCATTTT	CASSYDRGGNQPQHF
NA	TRBV11-1	once	TRBJ1-6	TGTGTCAGCAGCTATGACAGCGGGAATTCACCCCTCCGCTTT	CVSSYDSGNSPLRF